This TCR beta chain was profiled in a study of human T cells and chemical hapten exposure. Noted time point: patch test 2, 6 weeks after DPC sensitization. Noted treatment: therapeutic diphenylcyclopropenone sensitization with weekly scalp DPC. MiXCR, run by TCRdb on the RACE reads, gives a single entry per CDR3 protein. Of 65,000 to 100,000 distinct CDR3 sequences listed, 6.6% are singletons. The CDR3 totals 15 residues. Germline V gene sequence: CDR1 SNHLY, CDR2 FYNNEI. J lost 5 bases, V lost 7 bases, and 8 bases had no gene match. This clonotype was detected many times. This specimen was whole blood, taken in connection with sensitization to the hapten diphenylcyclopropenone (DPC). The chain joins TRBV2 to TRBJ1-6; 7 bases match TRBD1. This clonotype was obtained from a woman aged 25 to 39 with alopecia areata. Some clones in this sample may be carry-over from other donors' samples. In nucleotides, the CDR3 is TGTGCCAGCAAAGGACAGGTTTCGGATAATTCACCCCTCCACTTT. Translated: CASKGQVSDNSPLHF.